The 29 T cell receptor beta chains given below trace back to one sample, sequenced in a study of blood T cell repertoires in COVID-19. Some clones are missing from TCRdb's copy, which holds only in-frame ones; the method was immunoSEQ multiplex PCR. The sample yields more than 150,000 clones, 75% to 90% seen once. Input material: peripheral blood. The receptors derive from a woman in her thirties or forties with acute or convalescent COVID-19.

The chain has TRBV11-2 and TRBJ2-3, with 10 bases lining up with TRBD2. V trimming: 5 bases; J trimming: 1 base; junction bases outside the gene matches: 3. The CDR3 covers 15 residues. Germline CDR1 and CDR2: SGHAT and FQNNGV. CDR3: CASSPSGGGTDTQYF. The CDR3 DNA sequence: TGTGCCAGCAGCCCAAGCGGGGGGGGCACAGATACGCAGTATTTT.

This clone occurred once. The rearrangement uses TRBV14 and TRBJ2-3, with D perhaps matching TRBD1 (6 bases). The V gene's germline CDR1 is SGHDN and CDR2 FVKESK. The CDR3 runs 16 residues. V was trimmed by 0 bases and J by 2 bases, leaving 12 bases between them. In DNA form, the CDR3 reads TGTGCCAGCAGCCAAGATCAGGGGAGTATCACAGATACGCAGTATTTT. Its translation is CASSQDQGSITDTQYF.

The rearrangement links TRBV13 to TRBJ2-5, with a possible D match to TRBD2 (6 bases). The CDR3 is 14 residues long. Germline loops: CDR1 PRHDT, CDR2 FYEKMQ (reference sequence). V lost 4 bases to trimming and J lost 1 base, with 10 bases between them. CDR3 in DNA: TGTGCCAGCAGCTCCCGGGACTTCCAAGAGACCCAGTACTTC. Translating it yields CASSSRDFQETQYF.

The chain employs TRBV6-1 and TRBJ1-5; D remains ambiguous. The CDR3 consists of 13 residues. Germline-derived CDR1 and CDR2 are MNHNS and SASEGT. Trimming took off 0 bases at V and 6 bases at J, with 6 bases between the two ends. CDR3 region: CASSEARSQPQHF. CDR3 coding DNA: TGTGCCAGCAGTGAAGCGCGGAGTCAGCCCCAGCATTTT.

In DNA, the CDR3 is TGTGCTAGTGGTTTGGACGGGGGAAAACGGGGAGAGCAGTTCTTC. Its protein product is CASGLDGGKRGEQFF. The rearrangement uses TRBV12-5 and TRBJ2-1, with a tentative D call TRBD2 (6 bases). The CDR3 runs 15 residues. V shed 1 base and J shed 10 bases, with 17 bases lying between them. Germline CDR1 and CDR2: LGHNT and FRNRAP.

This clone is a singleton in its sample. This chain connects TRBV19 to TRBJ2-5, with TRBD2 matching 13 bases. This CDR3 has 15 residues. J lost 1 base, V lost 6 bases, and 2 bases had no gene match. Germline loops: CDR1 LNHDA, CDR2 SQIVND (reference sequence). This CDR3 is CASRGLAGIQETQYF. The CDR3 DNA sequence: TGTGCCAGTAGGGGACTAGCGGGAATCCAAGAGACCCAGTACTTC. Supplemented by reference TRBV19 and TRBJ2-5, the full variable domain reads DGGITQSPKYLFRKEGQNVTLSCEQNLNHDAMYWYRQDPGQGLRLIYYSQIVNDFQKGDIAEGYSVSREKKESFPLTVTSAQKNPTAFYLCASRGLAGIQETQYFGPGTRLLVL.

This clone showed up just once. This chain joins TRBV30 and TRBJ2-3; no definite D call. Per germline, CDR1 GTSNPN and CDR2 SVGIG (reference sequence). The CDR3 covers 13 residues. V was pared by 3 bases and J by 0 bases, with 7 bases between. The DNA of the CDR3 is TGTGCCTGGAGAAAACAGAGCACAGATACGCAGTATTTT. Translating gives CAWRKQSTDTQYF.

The chain recombines TRBV25-1 with TRBJ2-2; 10 positions agree with TRBD1. V gave up 7 bases and J gave up 3 bases; unmatched junction bases: 5. The CDR3 runs 15 residues. Germline assignment: CDR1 MGHDK and CDR2 SYGVNS. CDR3 nucleotides: TGTGCCAGCACCCCCGGGACAGGGGACACCGGGGAGCTGTTTTTT. It encodes CASTPGTGDTGELFF.

The rearrangement links TRBV10-3 to TRBJ1-1; D is ambiguous. The CDR3 extends over 11 amino acids. The germline V gene encodes CDR1 ENHRY and CDR2 SYGVKD. Trimming stripped 6 bases from V and 3 bases from J, with 5 bases between. CDR3 sequence: CAIRADTEAFF. CDR3 coding DNA: TGTGCCATCAGAGCGGACACTGAAGCTTTCTTT.

This sequence joins TRBV6-1 and TRBJ2-7; 9 bases line up with TRBD2. V lost 1 base, J lost 6 bases, and 7 bases stayed unmatched. Germline V CDR1 and CDR2: MNHNS, SASEGT. The CDR3 has 15 residues. In DNA, the CDR3 is TGTGCCAGCAGTGAAGTTGCGGGAGGGCCGGCCGAGCAGTACTTC. Its translation: CASSEVAGGPAEQYF.

This chain connects TRBV7-3 to TRBJ2-2; 11 bases agree with TRBD2. The CDR3 totals 18 residues. V lost 2 bases and J lost 1; bases outside the gene matches: 6. From germline, CDR1 is SGHTA and CDR2 FQGTGA. The CDR3 spells CASSLWTSGRRNTGELFF. CDR3 coding DNA: TGTGCCAGCAGCTTATGGACTAGCGGGCGTCGGAACACCGGGGAGCTGTTTTTT.

The V call is TRBV5-6, the J call TRBJ1-5, with 7 positions matching TRBD1. Germline V gene lookup returns CDR1 SGHDT and CDR2 YYEEEE. The junction had 9 bases not matched to a gene; V was cut back by 4 bases and J by 5 bases. The CDR3 has 15 amino acids. CDR3 in amino acids: CASSRFRDSHQPQHF. CDR3 sequence (DNA): TGTGCCAGCAGCAGATTCCGGGACAGTCATCAGCCCCAGCATTTT.

This clone has only a few counts. The chain employs TRBV28 and TRBJ1-1; 7 bases fit TRBD1. The CDR3 length is 15 residues. The V and J ends lost 2 bases and 0 bases, in that order; junction bases with no gene match: 3. Germline V gene sequence: CDR1 MDHEN, CDR2 SYDVKM. The DNA for the CDR3 is TGTGCCAGCAGTTTACCGGACAGGATGAACACTGAAGCTTTCTTT. It is translated as CASSLPDRMNTEAFF.

The genes are TRBV5-1 and TRBJ2-1, with a weak D call TRBD1 (6 bases). The CDR3 extends over 16 amino acids. Per the germline V gene, CDR1 is SGHRS and CDR2 is YFSETQ. Trimming took off 1 base at V and 7 bases at J, with 18 bases between the two ends. In DNA form, the CDR3 reads TGCGCCAGCAGCTTGCTCCGGGGCCTAACAGGGAATGAGCAGTTCTTC. Amino acids: CASSLLRGLTGNEQFF.

The chain has TRBV13 and TRBJ2-1, with D tentatively TRBD2 (5 bases). The germline CDR1 and CDR2 sequences are PRHDT and FYEKMQ (reference sequence). The CDR3 spans 13 residues. V was shortened by 3 bases and J by 12 bases, with 15 bases between the two germline ends. The CDR3 nucleotides read TGTGCCAGCAGCTTCGTCACAGCCGCGGGGCAGTTCTTC. Residues: CASSFVTAAGQFF.

The rearrangement links TRBV30 to TRBJ2-7, with 9 bases identical to TRBD1. Losses at the gene ends were 2 bases for V and 6 bases for J; bases not matched to a gene: 8. This CDR3 comprises 14 residues. CDR1 and CDR2 (germline): GTSNPN, SVGIG (reference sequence). The CDR3 nucleotides read TGTGCCTGGAGTCCCCCCGGGACAGGGATCGAGCAGTACTTC. Translation: CAWSPPGTGIEQYF.

CDR3 sequence (DNA): TGTGCCAGCTCACCGGGGCAGATGAGCTATGGCTACACCTTC. Protein: CASSPGQMSYGYTF. V usage is TRBV18 and J usage is TRBJ1-2; maybe TRBD1 (5 bases). Germline lookup yields CDR1 KGHSH and CDR2 LQKENI. This CDR3 comprises 14 residues. Between the trimmed V and J ends, which lost 3 bases and 4 bases, there was a span of 12 bases.

The chain links TRBV7-2 to TRBJ2-2, with TRBD2 identical over 8 bases. The CDR3 runs 16 residues. Looked up from germline, CDR1 is SGHTA and CDR2 is FQGNSA. Trimming cost V 2 bases and J 0 bases; bases outside gene matches: 2. The CDR3 sequence is CASSLNGGANTGELFF. The CDR3 DNA reads as TGTGCCAGCAGCTTAAACGGGGGGGCGAACACCGGGGAGCTGTTTTTT.

V usage is TRBV10-3 and J usage is TRBJ2-1; 8 bases align to TRBD2. CDR1 is ENHRY, CDR2 SYGVKD, per germline. The CDR3 has 16 amino acids. The V segment lost 0 bases and the J segment 6 bases; nucleotides outside the gene matches: 7. CDR3 region: CAISESISGAANEQFF. Written as DNA, the CDR3 is TGTGCCATCAGTGAGTCGATTAGCGGGGCCGCCAATGAGCAGTTCTTC.

There are a few counts of this clone. The chain joins TRBV13 to TRBJ2-7, with 9 bases matching TRBD1. This CDR3 is 14 amino acids long. Germline V lookup: CDR1 PRHDT, CDR2 FYEKMQ (reference sequence). J was trimmed by 4 bases and V by 4 bases; bases with no gene match: 5. The CDR3 here is CASSSRTGAYEQYF. The CDR3 coding sequence is TGTGCCAGCAGCTCTAGGACAGGGGCGTACGAGCAGTACTTC.

As concerns this clone: The junction departs from germline at one end; a sequencing error may be responsible. This chain links TRBV4-2 with TRBJ1-1; a weak D match, TRBD1 (5 bases). CDR3 size: 21 residues. Looked up from germline, CDR1 is LGHNA and CDR2 is YNFKEQ. The DNA of the CDR3 is TGTGCCAGCACCCAACAGTCCCCGGCTTTCGTCAGGGATTCTTTGAACACTGAAGCTTTCTTT. Its protein product is CASTQQSPAFVRDSLNTEAFF.

The table lists this clone with a count of one. Here the CDR3 reads CSVEDPGTSGGHFQETQYF. Written as DNA, the CDR3 is TGCAGCGTTGAAGATCCCGGGACTAGCGGGGGACACTTCCAAGAGACCCAGTACTTC. J is TRBJ2-5 and V is TRBV29-1; 14 bases map to TRBD2. CDR1 and CDR2 from the germline V gene are SQVTM and ANQGSEA. This CDR3 is built from 19 residues. J was trimmed by 1 base and V by 0 bases; bases with no gene match: 10.

V gene TRBV20-1 combines with J gene TRBJ2-7, with a possible D match to TRBD2 (5 bases). This CDR3 region has 13 residues. V was cut by 3 bases and J by 3 bases, with 12 bases left in between. In germline, CDR1 is DFQATT, CDR2 SNEGSKA (reference sequence). CDR3 nucleotides: TGCAGTGCTAGTGGAGGAGGTAACTACGAGCAGTACTTC. Residues: CSASGGGNYEQYF.

The chain links TRBV3-1 (or the pseudogene TRBV3-2) to TRBJ2-7, with no clear D. Trimming shortened V by 3 bases and J by 5 bases, and 8 bases separated the two germline ends. CDR1 LGHDT and CDR2 YNNKEL come from the germline V gene (reference sequence). The CDR3 runs 12 residues. CDR3 nucleotide sequence: TGTGCCAGCAGCCAGGCCCGCCACGAGCAGTACTTC. Translated, it gives CASSQARHEQYF.

The chain has TRBV5-4 and TRBJ2-2; D is unclear. V lost 2 bases to trimming and J lost 1 base, with 3 bases between them. This CDR3 has 13 residues. Germline values: CDR1 SGHNT, CDR2 YYREEE (reference sequence). This chain's CDR3 is CASSFGNTGELFF. The DNA of the CDR3 is TGTGCCAGCAGCTTCGGGAACACCGGGGAGCTGTTTTTT.

The CDR3 is CASRHPDRVADTQYF. The CDR3 DNA is TGTGCCAGCAGGCATCCGGACAGGGTGGCAGATACGCAGTATTTT. This chain connects TRBV27 to TRBJ2-3, with 8 nucleotides matching TRBD1. CDR3 size: 15 residues. Germline V gene lookup returns CDR1 MNHEY and CDR2 SMNVEV (reference sequence). Trimming at V came to 6 bases and at J to 4 bases, leaving 9 bases not matched to a gene.

The V gene is TRBV9, the J gene TRBJ2-1, with 11 bases that match TRBD2. J lost 2 bases, V lost 4 bases, and 5 bases had no gene match. Per germline, CDR1 SGDLS and CDR2 YYNGEE. There are 16 residues in the CDR3. The CDR3 DNA sequence: TGTGCCAGCAGCCCCGGTAGCGGGGGGGCCTACAATGAGCAGTTCTTC. Residues: CASSPGSGGAYNEQFF.

The chain links TRBV9 to TRBJ2-2; a possible D gene is TRBD2 (5 bases). V was clipped by 4 bases and J by 4 bases, with 20 bases between them. Germline CDR1 SGDLS, CDR2 YYNGEE. The CDR3 covers 17 residues. CDR3 residues: CASSPFRGSGSTGELFF. CDR3 DNA sequence: TGTGCCAGCAGCCCCTTCCGAGGCAGCGGATCCACCGGGGAGCTGTTTTTT. The full variable domain, its missing parts supplied by reference TRBV9 and TRBJ2-2, is DSGVTQTPKHLITATGQRVTLRCSPRSGDLSVYWYQQSLDQGLQFLIQYYNGEERAKGNILERFSAQQFPDLHSELNLSSLELGDSALYFCASSPFRGSGSTGELFFGEGSRLTVL.

The chain is built from TRBV7-9 and TRBJ2-3, with D perhaps matching TRBD1 (6 bases). V was pared by 4 bases and J by 3 bases, with 8 bases between. The CDR3 consists of 13 residues. Germline loops: CDR1 SEHNR, CDR2 FQNEAQ (reference sequence). CDR3 protein: CASSSQGTDTQYF. CDR3 DNA: TGTGCCAGCAGCTCCCAGGGGACAGATACGCAGTATTTT.